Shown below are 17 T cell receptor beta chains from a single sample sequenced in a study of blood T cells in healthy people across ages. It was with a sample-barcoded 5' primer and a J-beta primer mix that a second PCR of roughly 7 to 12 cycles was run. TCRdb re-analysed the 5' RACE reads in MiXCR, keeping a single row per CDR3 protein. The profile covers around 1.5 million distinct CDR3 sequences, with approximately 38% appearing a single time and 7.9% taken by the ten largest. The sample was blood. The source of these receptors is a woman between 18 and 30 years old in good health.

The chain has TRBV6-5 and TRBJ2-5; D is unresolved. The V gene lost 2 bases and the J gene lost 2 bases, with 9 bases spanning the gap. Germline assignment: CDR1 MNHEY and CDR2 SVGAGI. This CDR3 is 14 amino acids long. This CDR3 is CASSYSQVQETQYF. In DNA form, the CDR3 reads TGTGCCAGCAGTTACAGCCAGGTTCAAGAGACCCAGTACTTC.

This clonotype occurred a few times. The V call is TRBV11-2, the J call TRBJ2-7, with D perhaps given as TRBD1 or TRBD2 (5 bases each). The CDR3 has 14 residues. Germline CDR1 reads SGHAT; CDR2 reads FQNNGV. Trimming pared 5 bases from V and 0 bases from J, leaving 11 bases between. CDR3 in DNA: TGTGCCAGCAGCCAGGGAGCGGCCTCCTACGAGCAGTACTTC. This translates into CASSQGAASYEQYF.

CDR3 in amino acids: CASTYQQPRGATGYGYTF. The CDR3 nucleotides read TGCGCCAGCACCTATCAACAACCACGAGGGGCCACAGGGTATGGCTACACCTTC. V is TRBV4-1 and J is TRBJ1-2; possible D gene TRBD1, 6 bases. Per the germline V gene, CDR1 is MGHRA and CDR2 is YSYEKL. This CDR3 region has 18 residues. Trimming stripped 7 bases from V and 5 bases from J, with 29 bases between.

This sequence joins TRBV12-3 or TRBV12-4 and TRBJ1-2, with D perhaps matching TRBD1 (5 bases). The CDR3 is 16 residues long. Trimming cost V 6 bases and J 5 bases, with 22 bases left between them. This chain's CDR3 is CASSRRGGGVAYGYTF. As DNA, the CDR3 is TGTGCCAGCAGCCGAAGGGGTGGGGGAGTCGCATATGGCTACACCTTC.

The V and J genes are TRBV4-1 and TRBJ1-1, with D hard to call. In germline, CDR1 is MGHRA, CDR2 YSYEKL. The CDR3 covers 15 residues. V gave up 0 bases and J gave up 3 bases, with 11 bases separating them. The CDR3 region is CASSQETDYYTEAFF. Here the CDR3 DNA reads TGCGCCAGCAGCCAAGAAACAGACTATTACACTGAAGCTTTCTTT.

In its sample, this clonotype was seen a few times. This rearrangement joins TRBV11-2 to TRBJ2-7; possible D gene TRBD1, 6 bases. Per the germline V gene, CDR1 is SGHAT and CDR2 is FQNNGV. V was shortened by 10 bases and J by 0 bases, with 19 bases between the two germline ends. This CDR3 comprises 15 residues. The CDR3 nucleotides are TGTGCCACCCTACCCTTAGGGGGTTTCTCCTACGAGCAGTACTTC. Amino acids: CATLPLGGFSYEQYF.

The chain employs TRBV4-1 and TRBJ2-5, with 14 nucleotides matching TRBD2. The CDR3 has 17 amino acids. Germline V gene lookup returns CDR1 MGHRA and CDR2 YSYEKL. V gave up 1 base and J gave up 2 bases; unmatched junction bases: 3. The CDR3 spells CASSQGLAGGPQETQYF. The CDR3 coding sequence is TGCGCCAGCAGCCAAGGACTAGCGGGGGGGCCTCAAGAGACCCAGTACTTC.

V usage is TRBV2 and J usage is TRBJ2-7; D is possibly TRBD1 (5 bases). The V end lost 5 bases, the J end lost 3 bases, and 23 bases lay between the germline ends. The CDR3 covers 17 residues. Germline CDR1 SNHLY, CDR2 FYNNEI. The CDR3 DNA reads TGTGCCAGCAGTAAACAACTTCAGGGTCTCGTCTACTACGAGCAGTACTTC. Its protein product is CASSKQLQGLVYYEQYF. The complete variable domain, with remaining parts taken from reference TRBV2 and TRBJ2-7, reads EPEVTQTPSHQVTQMGQEVILRCVPISNHLYFYWYRQILGQKVEFLVSFYNNEISEKSEIFDDQFSVERPDGSNFTLKIRSTKLEDSAMYFCASSKQLQGLVYYEQYFGPGTRLTVT.

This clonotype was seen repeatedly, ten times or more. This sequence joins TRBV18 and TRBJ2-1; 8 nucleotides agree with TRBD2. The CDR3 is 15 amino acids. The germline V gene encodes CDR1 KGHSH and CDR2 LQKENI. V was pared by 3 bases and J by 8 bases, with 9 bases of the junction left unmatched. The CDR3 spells CASSPGTSWTDEQFF. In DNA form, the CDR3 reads TGTGCCAGCTCACCCGGGACTAGTTGGACGGATGAGCAGTTCTTC.

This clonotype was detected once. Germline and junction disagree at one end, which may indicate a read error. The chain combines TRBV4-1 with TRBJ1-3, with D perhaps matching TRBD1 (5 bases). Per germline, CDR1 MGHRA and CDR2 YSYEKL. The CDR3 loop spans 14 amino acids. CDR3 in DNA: TGCACCAGCAGAGGACATGCGGAACGAAACACCATATATTTT. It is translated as CTSRGHAERNTIYF.

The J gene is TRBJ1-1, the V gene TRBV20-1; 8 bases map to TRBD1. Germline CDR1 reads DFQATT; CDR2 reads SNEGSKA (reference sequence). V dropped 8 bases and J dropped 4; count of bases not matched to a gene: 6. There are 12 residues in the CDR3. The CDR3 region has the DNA TGCAGTCCCTGGGACAGGACCACTGAAGCTTTCTTT. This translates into CSPWDRTTEAFF.

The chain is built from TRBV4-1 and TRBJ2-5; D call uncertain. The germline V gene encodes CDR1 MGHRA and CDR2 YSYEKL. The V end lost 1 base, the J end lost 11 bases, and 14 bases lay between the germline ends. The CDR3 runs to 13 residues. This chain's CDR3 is CASSQVEAGEQYF. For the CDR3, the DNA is TGCGCCAGCAGCCAAGTGGAAGCTGGTGAGCAGTACTTC.

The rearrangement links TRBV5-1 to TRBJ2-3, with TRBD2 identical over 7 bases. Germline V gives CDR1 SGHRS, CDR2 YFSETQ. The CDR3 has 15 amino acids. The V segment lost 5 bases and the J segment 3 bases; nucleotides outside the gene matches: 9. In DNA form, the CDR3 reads TGCGCCAGCAGACGGACCCTAGCGGCGACAGATACGCAGTATTTT. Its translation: CASRRTLAATDTQYF.

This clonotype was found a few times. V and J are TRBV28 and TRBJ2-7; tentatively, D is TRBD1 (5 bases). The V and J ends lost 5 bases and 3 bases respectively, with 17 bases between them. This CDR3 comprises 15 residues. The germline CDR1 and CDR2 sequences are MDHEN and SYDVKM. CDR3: CASSVSVWQGYEQYF. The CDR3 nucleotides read TGTGCCAGCAGTGTAAGCGTGTGGCAGGGCTACGAGCAGTACTTC.

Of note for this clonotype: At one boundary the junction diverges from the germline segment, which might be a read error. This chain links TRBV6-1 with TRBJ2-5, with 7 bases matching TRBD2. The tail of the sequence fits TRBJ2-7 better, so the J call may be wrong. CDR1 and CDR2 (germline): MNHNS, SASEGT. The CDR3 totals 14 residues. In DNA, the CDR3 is TGTGTCAGCAGCGCGACTTCGGGGGGTTACGAGCAGTACTTC. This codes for CVSSATSGGYEQYF.

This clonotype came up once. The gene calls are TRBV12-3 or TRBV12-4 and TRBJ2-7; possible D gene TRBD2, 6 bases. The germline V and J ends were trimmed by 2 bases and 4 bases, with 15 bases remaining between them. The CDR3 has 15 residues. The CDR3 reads CASSLIRGLLYEQYF. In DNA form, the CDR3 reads TGTGCCAGCAGTTTAATACGGGGACTTTTATACGAGCAGTACTTC.

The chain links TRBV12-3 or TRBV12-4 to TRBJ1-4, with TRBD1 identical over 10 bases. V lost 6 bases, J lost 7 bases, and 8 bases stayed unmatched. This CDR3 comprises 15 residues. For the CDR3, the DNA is TGTGCCAGCAGCTCTCCGGGACAGGGGTTTGAAAAACTGTTTTTT. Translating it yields CASSSPGQGFEKLFF.